This T cell receptor beta chain derives from a study of memory CD4+ T cells and cytomegalovirus serostatus. Across the whole study: Donors were healthy Belgian adults, fewer than ten CMV seropositive and some 24 seronegative.

Clones were read by immunoSEQ multiplex PCR, and TCRdb kept only the in-frame ones, dropping some. The repertoire holds over 55,000 clones, with roughly 80% as singletons. The CDR3 sequence is 14 residues long. The V gene end was trimmed by 6 bases and the J gene end by 4 bases; junction bases not matched to a gene: 2. Germline V gene lookup returns CDR1 MNHEY and CDR2 SVGAGI. Single viable CD3+CD4+CD8-CD45RO+ cells were sorted as the memory CD4+ T cells. The sequence was collected from an adult in good health and CMV-seronegative. The chain has TRBV6-5 and TRBJ2-1, with 11 bases lining up with TRBD1. The sequencing input was memory CD4+ T cells from blood. The CDR3 DNA sequence: TGTGCCAGCAGGGGGGACAGGGGGTACAATGAGCAGTTCTTC. Translation gives CASRGDRGYNEQFF.